The sequence of this TCR beta chain was determined in a study of CD8 T cells in ankylosing spondylitis. Study-wide results and limits: Significant enrichment of disease-linked clones was reportedly seen in matched ankylosing spondylitis synovial fluid. It appeared that ankylosing spondylitis blood was characterized by a TCR beta motif of 8 or 9 highly homologous variants.

This clonotype was observed many times. Its cognate antigen is unknown. 5'-RACE, quantitative and with molecular barcodes, yielded the TCR beta libraries. TCRdb re-derived calls from the 5' RACE reads in MiXCR, one entry per CDR3 protein. Here the sample spans 35,000 to 45,000 distinct CDR3 sequences, approximately 10% being singletons. The germline CDR1 and CDR2 sequences are DFQATT and SNEGSKA (reference sequence). V lost 6 bases to trimming and J lost 2 bases, with 21 bases between them. The CDR3 length is 16 residues. The sample was blood, either unsorted or a sorted T cell fraction (not recorded which). V gene TRBV20-1 combines with J gene TRBJ2-3; no clear D gene. The clonotype comes from a male donor with ankylosing spondylitis or in good health (not recorded which). The chain's CDR3 is CSARPLDRLTTDTQYF. The CDR3 coding sequence is TGCAGTGCCAGGCCTCTGGACCGCTTGACCACAGATACGCAGTATTTT.